Each of the 27 T cell receptor beta chains below was sequenced from the same sample in a study of breast tumors, draining lymph nodes, adjacent tissues. TCRdb called the multiplex PCR reads again in MiXCR, with one record for every CDR3 protein. The data show just over 30,000 distinct CDR3 sequences, with over 55% seen just once and over 15% held by the top ten. Sequencing was done on a sample of breast tumor tissue. These receptors all stem from a female donor with breast cancer. Some clones in this sample may be carry-over from other donors' samples.

This chain uses TRBV7-2 with TRBJ2-7; D ambiguous. Trimming shortened V by 8 bases and J by 5 bases, and 19 bases separated the two germline ends. Per the germline V gene, CDR1 is SGHTA and CDR2 is FQGNSA. This CDR3 region has 14 residues. The CDR3 region is CASRVQSGTHEQYF. Written as DNA, the CDR3 is TGTGCCAGCCGAGTTCAGTCGGGTACCCACGAGCAGTACTTC.

This clonotype was detected many times. The chain uses TRBV7-2 and TRBJ2-2, with D tentatively TRBD2 (6 bases). The germline V gene encodes CDR1 SGHTA and CDR2 FQGNSA. This CDR3 region has 15 residues. The V gene lost 6 bases and the J gene lost 5 bases, with 16 bases spanning the gap. CDR3 in amino acids: CASRPGLLGTGELFF. The CDR3 nucleotides read TGTGCCAGCAGGCCGGGACTCCTGGGAACCGGGGAGCTGTTTTTT.

This clonotype has just one count. This chain uses TRBV29-1 with TRBJ1-1, with D maybe TRBD1 (6 bases). The V gene's germline CDR1 is SQVTM and CDR2 ANQGSEA. The CDR3 covers 14 residues. V was shortened by 5 bases and J by 5 bases, with 18 bases between the two germline ends. The CDR3 DNA reads as TGCAGCGTTCAGAGGGAGGGGGTTTGGACTGAAGCTTTCTTT. As protein: CSVQREGVWTEAFF.

The chain combines TRBV7-9 with TRBJ2-5; D call uncertain. The germline V gene has CDR1 SEHNR and CDR2 FQNEAQ (reference sequence). CDR3 size: 15 residues. Trimming pared 3 bases from V and 5 bases from J, leaving 16 bases between. The CDR3, as DNA: TGTGCCAGCAGCTTGGGTCCGGACGTCGGGGAGACCCAGTACTTC. Amino acid sequence: CASSLGPDVGETQYF.

This clonotype appeared a single time. The chain employs TRBV4-1 and TRBJ2-7, with 8 bases identical to TRBD1. Losses at the gene ends were 5 bases for V and 2 bases for J; bases not matched to a gene: 5. The germline V gene has CDR1 MGHRA and CDR2 YSYEKL. The CDR3 spans 14 residues. CDR3 DNA: TGCGCCAGCAGCGAACGACAGGGGCCCTACGAGCAGTACTTC. Translating gives CASSERQGPYEQYF.

In its sample, this clonotype was seen once. V usage is TRBV6-5 and J usage is TRBJ2-7, with TRBD2 matching over 9 bases. The CDR3 totals 15 residues. Germline CDR1 reads MNHEY; CDR2 reads SVGAGI. Trimming cost V 5 bases and J 3 bases; bases outside gene matches: 8. This chain's CDR3 is CASSEALLAGYEQYF. Written as DNA, the CDR3 is TGTGCCAGCAGTGAAGCGCTACTAGCGGGCTACGAGCAGTACTTC.

The J gene is TRBJ2-2, the V gene TRBV2, with D tentatively TRBD1 (6 bases). In germline, CDR1 is SNHLY, CDR2 FYNNEI. Trimming took off 2 bases at V and 5 bases at J, with 15 bases between the two ends. The CDR3 runs to 16 residues. The DNA of the CDR3 is TGTGCCAGCAGTGAACTGGGGGCGCAAAGTACCGGGGAGCTGTTTTTT. The encoded protein is CASSELGAQSTGELFF.

Within the sample, this clonotype is medium-sized. V gene TRBV14 combines with J gene TRBJ2-5; D is unresolved. There are 17 residues in the CDR3. The V end lost 1 base, the J end lost 2 bases, and 17 bases lay between the germline ends. Germline-derived CDR1 and CDR2 are SGHDN and FVKESK. Here the CDR3 DNA reads TGTGCCAGCAGCCAAGGTACCGTTTCCCGGACGCAAGAGACCCAGTACTTC. Translating it yields CASSQGTVSRTQETQYF.

For the CDR3, the DNA is TGTGCCAGCAGCCGAGGACTAGCGGGAGACGTAGATGAGCAGTTCTTC. It specifies CASSRGLAGDVDEQFF. The V gene is TRBV7-9, the J gene TRBJ2-1, with 13 bases identical to TRBD2. Losses at the gene ends were 5 bases for V and 8 bases for J; bases not matched to a gene: 9. The CDR3 is 16 amino acids. Germline V gene data show CDR1 as SEHNR and CDR2 as FQNEAQ (reference sequence).

Comments on this clonotype: The CDR3 does not close with the conserved phenylalanine or tryptophan, likely indicating a read error. Because the CDR3's place on the DNA is in doubt, the DNA is left out and the CDR3 is given as listed by TCRdb. The chain carries TRBV11-2 and TRBJ2-3; no DNA check was done on the table's D call, TRBD2. The CDR3 length is 18 residues, termini included. The germline gives CDR1 SGHAT, CDR2 FQNNGV. This chain's CDR3 is CASSFSGGPGSGRPPPIN.

The chain joins TRBV11-2 to TRBJ2-7; possibly TRBD1 for D (6 bases). Germline CDR1 reads SGHAT; CDR2 reads FQNNGV. V was shortened by 5 bases and J by 6 bases, with 17 bases between the two germline ends. This CDR3 has 14 residues. CDR3 residues: CASSLGGPWGEQYF. The DNA of the CDR3 is TGTGCCAGCAGCCTTGGGGGCCCGTGGGGCGAGCAGTACTTC. Complete variable domain (other parts from reference TRBV11-2 and TRBJ2-7): EAGVAQSPRYKIIEKRQSVAFWCNPISGHATLYWYQQILGQGPKLLIQFQNNGVVDDSQLPKDRFSAERLKGVDSTLKIQPAKLEDSAVYLCASSLGGPWGEQYFGPGTRLTVT.

This rearrangement joins TRBV7-8 to TRBJ2-7, with TRBD1 identical over 8 bases. Germline V gives CDR1 SGHVS, CDR2 FQNEAQ. After removal of 0 bases from V and 6 bases from J, the junction contained 10 bases not matched to a gene. CDR3 size: 16 residues. As DNA, the CDR3 is TGTGCCAGCAGCTTAGCGGGGGCAGGGGGCTTTGGCGAGCAGTACTTC. Translation: CASSLAGAGGFGEQYF.

The CDR3 spells CASSIGQGSYEQYF. DNA for the CDR3: TGTGCCAGTAGTATCGGACAGGGGTCCTACGAGCAGTACTTC. This rearrangement joins TRBV19 to TRBJ2-7; 9 bases match TRBD1. The trim removed 3 bases at V and 1 base at J, leaving 1 base unmatched. Germline CDR1 and CDR2: LNHDA and SQIVND (reference sequence). The CDR3 has 14 amino acids.

The rearrangement joins TRBV29-1 to TRBJ1-4; D might be TRBD1 (6 bases). This CDR3 contains 11 residues. V gave up 8 bases and J gave up 8 bases, with 12 bases separating them. The V gene's germline CDR1 is SQVTM and CDR2 ANQGSEA. CDR3: CSFSGAEKLFF. The CDR3 DNA is TGCAGCTTCTCAGGGGCAGAAAAACTGTTTTTT.

The CDR3 region is CSARDDNQETQYF. DNA for the CDR3: TGCAGTGCTAGAGATGACAACCAAGAGACCCAGTACTTC. The chain employs TRBV20-1 and TRBJ2-5; D gene unclear. This CDR3 has 13 amino acids. The ends were cut back, 0 bases at V and 0 bases at J, with 5 bases in the middle. Germline loops: CDR1 DFQATT, CDR2 SNEGSKA (reference sequence).

CDR3 sequence reads: CASKEGGNSPLHF. The DNA of the CDR3 is TGTGCCAGCAAAGAAGGGGGAAATTCACCCCTCCACTTT. The rearrangement joins TRBV2 to TRBJ1-6, with TRBD1 as a possible D gene (6 bases). In germline, CDR1 is SNHLY, CDR2 FYNNEI. The length of the CDR3 is 13 residues. V lost 7 bases, J lost 7 bases, and 11 bases lay in between.

The chain combines TRBV7-2 with TRBJ1-4; no clear D. The CDR3 has 13 residues. The V end was cut by 5 bases, the J end by 6 bases, with 10 bases between. Looked up from germline, CDR1 is SGHTA and CDR2 is FQGNSA. CDR3 in amino acids: CASSPYPDEKLFF. The DNA for the CDR3 is TGTGCCAGCAGCCCGTATCCAGATGAAAAACTGTTTTTT.

The count of this clonotype is one. The rearrangement uses TRBV6-5 and TRBJ2-7; D unclear. There are 12 residues in the CDR3. The V end was cut by 4 bases, the J end by 9 bases, with 13 bases between. The germline V gene encodes CDR1 MNHEY and CDR2 SVGAGI. The CDR3 nucleotides read TGTGCCAGCAGTTCCACCAGAGACGCGCAGTACTTC. It encodes CASSSTRDAQYF.

Ten or more counts support this clonotype. Just one base apart from a much larger clone, this may be a read error. V gene TRBV6-5 combines with J gene TRBJ2-2; D remains unclear. This CDR3 region has 17 residues. Germline V gene data show CDR1 as MNHEY and CDR2 as SVGAGI. Trimming stripped 5 bases from V and 1 base from J, with 17 bases between. The CDR3 loop reads CASSLQAAPMNTGELFF. CDR3 bases: TGTGCCAGCAGTCTCCAAGCAGCCCCAATGAACACCGGGGAGCTGTTTTTT.

This clonotype was detected only a few times. J is TRBJ2-1 and V is TRBV25-1, with D perhaps matching TRBD2 (6 bases). CDR1 is MGHDK and CDR2 is SYGVNS in the germline V gene. The CDR3 contains 16 residues. V was cut by 5 bases and J by 7 bases, with 21 bases left in between. This CDR3 is CASSSGDFLFRNEQFF. The CDR3 DNA sequence: TGTGCCAGCAGTTCTGGGGACTTCCTTTTCCGGAATGAGCAGTTCTTC. Combining the CDR3 with reference TRBV25-1 and TRBJ2-1 gives the whole variable domain EADIYQTPRYLVIGTGKKITLECSQTMGHDKMYWYQQDPGMELHLIHYSYGVNSTEKGDLSSESTVSRIRTEHFPLTLESARPSHTSQYLCASSSGDFLFRNEQFFGPGTRLTVL.

The V call is TRBV20-1, the J call TRBJ2-3; 10 bases align to TRBD2. Germline CDR1 DFQATT, CDR2 SNEGSKA (reference sequence). The length of the CDR3 is 18 residues. V was pared by 1 base and J by 2 bases, with 12 bases of the junction left unmatched. CDR3 sequence: CSARVPGLAGAVTDTQYF. In DNA form, the CDR3 reads TGCAGTGCTAGAGTCCCGGGGCTAGCGGGGGCGGTCACAGATACGCAGTATTTT.

Many counts were recorded for this clonotype. The genes are TRBV20-1 and TRBJ2-5, with 11 bases aligning to TRBD2. V shed 2 bases, J shed 5 bases, and the junction held 7 bases outside the gene matches. The germline V gene has CDR1 DFQATT and CDR2 SNEGSKA (reference sequence). This CDR3 has 15 residues. The CDR3 reads CSARRTSGSGETQYF. Here the CDR3 DNA reads TGCAGTGCTAGACGTACTAGCGGGAGTGGGGAGACCCAGTACTTC.

The chain recombines TRBV15 with TRBJ2-7; TRBD1 matches 9 bases. The germline V gene has CDR1 LNHNV and CDR2 YYDKDF (reference sequence). Losses at the gene ends were 3 bases for V and 4 bases for J; bases not matched to a gene: 4. The CDR3 is made up of 14 amino acids. The CDR3 sequence: CATSSTGGFYEQYF. The CDR3 DNA reads TGTGCCACCAGCAGTACAGGGGGCTTTTACGAGCAGTACTTC.

The chain carries TRBV7-8 and TRBJ2-1; D is undetermined. The length of the CDR3 is 14 residues. Germline CDR1 is SGHVS and CDR2 is FQNEAQ. V shed 5 bases and J shed 6 bases, with 14 bases lying between them. CDR3 nucleotides: TGTGCCAGCAGCAGAGCAAGTGGCGGCAATGAGCAGTTCTTC. Amino acids: CASSRASGGNEQFF.

This clonotype was seen once. V is TRBV20-1 and J is TRBJ1-1; no clear D gene. CDR3 size: 15 residues. V was shortened by 5 bases and J by 2 bases, with 18 bases between the two germline ends. Germline CDR1 is DFQATT and CDR2 is SNEGSKA (reference sequence). The CDR3 loop reads CSAFRPGRVNTEAFF. The CDR3 DNA reads as TGCAGTGCTTTCCGGCCTGGTAGGGTTAACACTGAAGCTTTCTTT.

J is TRBJ2-7 and V is TRBV6-5, with D maybe TRBD2 (5 bases). Germline loops: CDR1 MNHEY, CDR2 SVGAGI. The CDR3 runs 11 residues. Trimming shortened V by 4 bases and J by 9 bases, and 10 bases separated the two germline ends. The CDR3 region is CASSSRDRQYF. The CDR3 DNA sequence: TGTGCCAGCAGTTCCCGGGATAGGCAGTACTTC.

This chain uses TRBV2 with TRBJ2-7; no definite D call. Germline V gives CDR1 SNHLY, CDR2 FYNNEI. The CDR3 has 12 residues. V lost 7 bases, J lost 3 bases, and 10 bases lay in between. In nucleotides, the CDR3 is TGTGCCAGCAACAGATTCGACTACGAGCAGTACTTC. It specifies CASNRFDYEQYF.